A selection of T cell receptor beta chains follows, all from one sample in a study of T cells in Graves' hyperthyroidism and ophthalmopathy. MiXCR, applied by TCRdb to the multiplex PCR reads, yields one record per CDR3 protein. The sample records hundreds of thousands of distinct CDR3 sequences, over 40% being singletons. The sequenced sample consisted of peripheral blood or thyroid tissue (not recorded which). The receptors derive from an adult man with Graves' disease, either hyperthyroidism or ophthalmopathy (not recorded which). The CDR3 runs from the conserved cysteine through the conserved F or W. The order of the fields is clone size, V gene, D gene, J gene, CDR3 protein, CDR3 DNA. The D gene is left open where the match is weak. Size is stated for part of the rows, as once, few or many counts, or as a class when the clone is expanded.

NA	TRBV7-2	TRBD1	TRBJ1-3	CASSLFPRRQGGNTIYF	TGTGCCAGCAGCTTATTCCCTCGTAGACAGGGTGGAAACACCATATATTTT
NA	TRBV7-2	NA	TRBJ1-2	CASSLGGNYGYAF	TGTGCCAGCAGCTTAGGGGGAAATTATGGCTACGCCTTC
NA	TRBV7-3	NA	TRBJ1-1	CASSFLGITEAFF	TGTGCCAGCAGCTTCCTAGGGATAACTGAAGCTTTCTTT
NA	TRBV6-4	TRBD1	TRBJ2-5	CASSDRLSFDRGHGEQYF	TGTGCCAGCAGTGACCGCCTCTCCTTCGACAGGGGGCACGGGGAGCAGTACTTC
few	TRBV2	TRBD2	TRBJ2-7	CASSEVLAGSSYEQYF	TGTGCCAGCAGTGAAGTGTTAGCGGGGAGCTCCTACGAGCAGTACTTC
NA	TRBV25-1	NA	TRBJ1-6	CASSDFGGNSPLHF	TGTGCCAGCAGTGATTTTGGGGGAAATTCACCCCTCCACTTT
many	TRBV24-1	TRBD1	TRBJ1-5	CATSGTGPSQPQHF	TGTGCCACCAGTGGGACAGGGCCTAGTCAGCCCCAGCATTTT
NA	TRBV20-1	NA	TRBJ1-5	CSATRAGETQHF	TGCAGTGCTACCCGTGCGGGAGAGACCCAGCATTTT
few	TRBV19	NA	TRBJ1-6	CASSILDRNSPLHF	TGTGCCAGTAGTATCCTCGACCGAAATTCACCCCTCCACTTT
NA	TRBV19	NA	TRBJ2-2	CASRGFNTGELFF	TGTGCCAGTAGGGGATTCAACACCGGGGAGCTGTTTTTT
NA	TRBV24-1	TRBD1	TRBJ1-5	CASSPGQGVGPQHF	TGTGCCAGCAGTCCGGGACAGGGAGTAGGGCCCCAGCATTTT
NA	TRBV7-9	NA	TRBJ2-7	CATRAGRGLRHEQYF	TGTGCCACCAGGGCGGGTAGGGGTTTACGCCACGAGCAGTACTTC
few	TRBV2	NA	TRBJ2-5	CASRGLGAQETQYF	TGTGCCAGCAGAGGCCTAGGGGCCCAAGAGACCCAGTACTTC
NA	TRBV12-3/TRBV12-4	TRBD1	TRBJ1-2	CASSRGQGSGYTF	TGTGCCAGCAGTAGGGGACAGGGCTCTGGCTACACCTTC
many	TRBV20-1	NA	TRBJ2-7	CSARRLRYEQYF	TGCAGTGCTAGACGGTTGAGATACGAGCAGTACTTC
NA	TRBV20-1	TRBD2	TRBJ2-7	CSASGLAENSPYEQYF	TGCAGTGCTAGCGGGCTAGCGGAAAACTCGCCCTACGAGCAGTACTTC
NA	TRBV19	TRBD1	TRBJ1-5	CASSISKQGRQPQHF	TGTGCCAGTAGTATAAGTAAACAGGGGCGTCAGCCCCAGCATTTT
once	TRBV10-3	NA	TRBJ1-5	CAISDLTGTSNQPQHF	TGTGCCATCAGTGACCTCACCGGGACTAGCAATCAGCCCCAGCATTTT
NA	TRBV29-1	NA	TRBJ1-2	CSLSDQGSGYGYTF	TGCAGCCTCAGCGATCAGGGCAGCGGCTATGGCTACACCTTC
NA	TRBV29-1	TRBD1	TRBJ2-2	CSVDETGGADTGELFF	TGCAGCGTTGACGAGACAGGGGGCGCGGACACCGGGGAGCTGTTTTTT
NA	TRBV25-1	NA	TRBJ1-6	CASSEWTERGNSPLHF	TGTGCCAGCAGTGAATGGACAGAACGGGGAAATTCACCCCTCCACTTT
NA	TRBV24-1	NA	TRBJ1-5	CASSSMDGLYSNQPQHF	TGTGCCAGCAGCTCCATGGACGGGCTATATAGCAATCAGCCCCAGCATTTT
NA	TRBV7-2	NA	TRBJ2-7	CASSGPGESEQYF	TGTGCCAGCAGCGGACCAGGGGAATCCGAGCAGTACTTC
many	TRBV7-8	TRBD1	TRBJ1-6	CASSKDRAPLHF	TGTGCCAGCAGCAAGGACAGGGCACCCCTCCACTTT
once	TRBV29-1	TRBD1	TRBJ2-2	CSVARYRGLFF	TGCAGCGTAGCCCGTTACAGGGGGCTGTTTTTT
NA	TRBV20-1	NA	TRBJ2-2	CSASGQGRLFF	TGCAGTGCCTCGGGGCAGGGGCGGCTGTTTTTT
NA	TRBV2	TRBD1	TRBJ1-5	CASSGTGGSEQHF	TGTGCCAGCAGTGGTACAGGGGGGTCGGAACAGCATTTT
NA	TRBV7-9	NA	TRBJ1-6	CASSQGTGSSYNSPLHF	TGCGCCAGCAGCCAAGGTACGGGAAGCTCCTATAATTCACCCCTCCACTTT
NA	TRBV5-1	TRBD1	TRBJ1-1	CASSPFGQDRNTEAFF	TGCGCCAGCAGCCCATTCGGACAGGATAGGAACACTGAAGCTTTCTTT
NA	TRBV7-2	TRBD2	TRBJ2-2	CASSLVLAGGANTGELFF	TGTGCCAGCAGCTTAGTTCTAGCGGGGGGCGCGAACACCGGGGAGCTGTTTTTT
NA	TRBV29-1	TRBD2	TRBJ2-7	CSSGGTAREQYF	TGCAGCTCGGGGGGGACCGCGCGTGAGCAGTACTTC
NA	TRBV20-1	TRBD1	TRBJ2-7	CSAPRGRRYEQYF	TGCAGTGCCCCCAGGGGGCGCCGATACGAGCAGTACTTC
few	TRBV7-9	NA	TRBJ1-1	CASSLGPGANTEAFF	TGTGCCAGCAGCTTAGGGCCGGGGGCGAACACTGAAGCTTTCTTT
few	TRBV5-6	NA	TRBJ1-6	CASSLTGPRGALHF	TGTGCCAGCAGCTTGACAGGGCCCAGGGGCGCCCTCCACTTT
NA	TRBV6-5	NA	TRBJ2-7	CASSFQLSYEQYF	TGTGCCAGCAGTTTCCAGTTGTCCTACGAGCAGTACTTC
few	TRBV10-3	NA	TRBJ1-1	CAIRDRDGDTEAFF	TGTGCCATCAGGGACCGGGACGGAGACACTGAAGCTTTCTTT
NA	TRBV3-1	TRBD2	TRBJ2-2	CASSERLAENTGELFF	TGTGCCAGCAGCGAACGACTAGCGGAGAACACCGGGGAGCTGTTTTTT
once	TRBV2	TRBD1	TRBJ2-7	CASSWDRGHYEQYF	TGTGCCAGCAGTTGGGACAGGGGGCACTACGAGCAGTACTTC
NA	TRBV9	NA	TRBJ1-2	CASSFRRSFHGYTF	TGTGCCAGCAGCTTCCGACGGTCATTCCATGGCTACACCTTC
NA	TRBV20-1	NA	TRBJ1-2	CSARDRAGTF	TGCAGTGCTAGAGATAGGGCTGGGACCTTC
NA	TRBV11-2	NA	TRBJ2-2	CAWSGRGTYTGELFF	TGTGCCTGGAGCGGGCGCGGGACGTACACCGGGGAGCTGTTTTTT
few	TRBV7-6	TRBD1	TRBJ2-7	CASSPGTGEIRDEQYF	TGTGCCAGCAGCCCCGGGACAGGGGAGATTAGGGACGAGCAGTACTTC
many	TRBV20-1	TRBD1	TRBJ1-2	CSARDRVRSGYTF	TGCAGTGCTAGGGACAGGGTACGCTCTGGCTACACCTTC
NA	TRBV6-1	TRBD1	TRBJ2-7	CASRLDRAPTYEQYF	TGTGCCAGCAGACTGGACAGGGCACCTACCTACGAGCAGTACTTC
NA	TRBV11-2	NA	TRBJ2-7	CASSTRPGNSYEQYF	TGTGCCAGCAGCACCCGCCCCGGGAACTCCTACGAGCAGTACTTC
NA	TRBV6-6	NA	TRBJ2-2	CASRLDDSGELFF	TGTGCCAGCAGGCTGGATGACTCCGGGGAGCTGTTTTTT
many	TRBV24-1	NA	TRBJ1-1	CATRGRGKTEAFF	TGTGCCACCAGAGGGAGGGGAAAAACTGAAGCTTTCTTT
many	TRBV10-3	NA	TRBJ1-3	CAISGTTSGNTIYF	TGTGCCATCAGTGGGACAACCTCTGGAAACACCATATATTTT
few	TRBV9	NA	TRBJ1-2	CASSGSGGSSHGYTF	TGTGCCAGCAGCGGGTCTGGGGGGAGTTCACACGGCTACACCTTC
many	TRBV7-9	NA	TRBJ1-4	CASSLTEGLNEKLFF	TGTGCCAGCAGCTTAACCGAGGGACTTAATGAAAAACTGTTTTTT
NA	TRBV9	NA	TRBJ1-6	CASSVTGQYNSPLHF	TGTGCCAGCAGCGTGACGGGACAATATAATTCACCCCTCCACTTT
many	TRBV7-9	NA	TRBJ2-7	CASSLAPYEQYF	TGTGCCAGCAGCTTAGCTCCCTACGAGCAGTACTTC
NA	TRBV5-1	TRBD2	TRBJ2-7	CASSSGLAGYYEQYF	TGCGCCAGCAGCTCGGGACTAGCGGGATACTACGAGCAGTACTTC